The 27 T cell receptor beta chains reported below all come from one sample, sequenced in a study of blood T cell repertoires in COVID-19. The data were produced by immunoSEQ multiplex PCR, yet TCRdb's version contains in-frame clones alone and is incomplete. This table holds 450,000 or so clones, less than 95% found once. The sequenced material came from PBMCs or T cells enriched from blood (not recorded which). These receptors all stem from a man aged 18 to 29 who had recovered from COVID-19.

As for this clone: Other DNA sequences within the sample encode an identical CDR3. V and J are TRBV27 and TRBJ1-5; D remains unclear. The length of the CDR3 is 12 residues. Germline V gene lookup returns CDR1 MNHEY and CDR2 SMNVEV (reference sequence). Between the trimmed V and J ends, which lost 3 bases and 6 bases, there was a span of 6 bases. The CDR3 here is CASSFSGQPQHF. The CDR3 region has the DNA TGTGCCAGCAGTTTCAGCGGTCAGCCCCAGCATTTT.

The chain employs TRBV27 and TRBJ1-1; 8 bases are a match to TRBD1. The V segment lost 5 bases and the J segment 4 bases; nucleotides outside the gene matches: 9. This CDR3 has 15 residues. Per germline, CDR1 MNHEY and CDR2 SMNVEV (reference sequence). CDR3 nucleotide sequence: TGTGCCAGCAGTATACAGGGGGGGAGAAGCACTGAAGCTTTCTTT. This encodes CASSIQGGRSTEAFF.

This chain joins TRBV2 and TRBJ1-5; D not resolved. The germline V gene encodes CDR1 SNHLY and CDR2 FYNNEI. V lost 2 bases to trimming and J lost 8 bases, with 16 bases between them. The CDR3 contains 15 residues. The CDR3 spells CASSEKAAGRKPQHF. As DNA, the CDR3 is TGTGCCAGCAGTGAAAAGGCAGCGGGTAGGAAGCCCCAGCATTTT.

The V and J genes are TRBV10-2 and TRBJ1-3; D is perhaps TRBD1 (5 bases). Germline V gene sequence: CDR1 WSHSY, CDR2 SAAADI. Between the trimmed V and J ends, which lost 7 bases and 1 base, there was a span of 8 bases. The CDR3 is 13 amino acids. CDR3 sequence (DNA): TGCGCCAGCAATGCAGGGTCTGGAAACACCATATATTTT. This gives the protein CASNAGSGNTIYF.

J is TRBJ1-5 and V is TRBV6-5; D remains unclear. This CDR3 has 12 residues. V was trimmed by 2 bases and J by 8 bases, leaving 7 bases between them. CDR1 and CDR2 from the germline V gene are MNHEY and SVGAGI. The CDR3 sequence is CASSYPEEPQHF. The CDR3 DNA sequence: TGTGCCAGCAGTTACCCCGAGGAGCCCCAGCATTTT.

The V and J genes are TRBV2 and TRBJ2-1; TRBD2 agrees at 8 bases. V trimming: 2 bases; J trimming: 6 bases; junction bases outside the gene matches: 6. Germline CDR1 SNHLY, CDR2 FYNNEI. The CDR3 contains 15 residues. CDR3 protein: CASSETSGRGNEQFF. Written as DNA, the CDR3 is TGTGCCAGCAGTGAAACCAGCGGGAGAGGCAATGAGCAGTTCTTC.

The chain combines TRBV5-1 with TRBJ1-1; D unresolved. The CDR3 has 15 amino acids. V lost 3 bases to trimming and J lost 6 bases, with 18 bases between them. Germline V lookup: CDR1 SGHRS, CDR2 YFSETQ. CDR3 sequence (DNA): TGCGCCAGCAGCTCCGACCAGGTTAGAGGGTCTGAAGCTTTCTTT. Translated: CASSSDQVRGSEAFF.

The count of this clone is one. This chain links TRBV12-5 with TRBJ2-2; D is possibly TRBD2 (6 bases). Trimming pared 6 bases from V and 0 bases from J, leaving 26 bases between. The CDR3 is made up of 20 amino acids. Germline values: CDR1 LGHNT, CDR2 FRNRAP. The CDR3: CASGLRPKAGDSTNTGELFF. CDR3 nucleotides: TGTGCTAGTGGCCTTCGCCCCAAGGCCGGGGACTCGACGAACACCGGGGAGCTGTTTTTT.

The chain is built from TRBV28 and TRBJ2-1, with a tentative D call TRBD2 (5 bases). The CDR3 contains 16 residues. Germline lookup yields CDR1 MDHEN and CDR2 SYDVKM. V gave up 4 bases and J gave up 0 bases, with 13 bases separating them. CDR3 residues: CASSSLVASSYNEQFF. The DNA for the CDR3 is TGTGCCAGCAGTTCCCTTGTAGCGAGCTCCTACAATGAGCAGTTCTTC. The full variable domain, its missing parts supplied by reference TRBV28 and TRBJ2-1, is DVKVTQSSRYLVKRTGEKVFLECVQDMDHENMFWYRQDPGLGLRLIYFSYDVKMKEKGDIPEGYSVSREKKERFSLILESASTNQTSMYLCASSSLVASSYNEQFFGPGTRLTVL.

This clone was counted a single time. The chain links TRBV6-5 to TRBJ2-7; 10 bases fit TRBD1. The germline V gene has CDR1 MNHEY and CDR2 SVGAGI. V dropped 5 bases and J dropped 6; count of bases not matched to a gene: 7. The CDR3 contains 14 residues. Here the CDR3 DNA reads TGTGCCAGCAGTCAGCCGGGACAGGGGTTCGAGCAGTACTTC. It yields the protein CASSQPGQGFEQYF.

The chain recombines TRBV19 with TRBJ1-5; D perhaps matches TRBD1 (5 bases). The CDR3 is 16 residues long. V was shortened by 3 bases and J by 7 bases, with 19 bases between the two germline ends. The V gene's germline CDR1 is LNHDA and CDR2 SQIVND (reference sequence). The CDR3 sequence is CASSIALVAGNQPQHF. Here the CDR3 DNA reads TGTGCCAGTAGTATCGCCCTCGTGGCAGGGAACCAGCCCCAGCATTTT.

This clone was recorded once. J is TRBJ1-1 and V is TRBV10-3, with unresolved D. The CDR3 length is 12 residues. V was pared by 7 bases and J by 0 bases, with 6 bases between. Germline V gene sequence: CDR1 ENHRY, CDR2 SYGVKD. The CDR3 loop is CAIKSLNTEAFF. CDR3 nucleotides: TGTGCCATCAAGAGTTTGAACACTGAAGCTTTCTTT.

The chain carries TRBV6-5 and TRBJ1-1; 7 nucleotides align to TRBD1. The J segment lost 5 bases and the V segment lost 5 bases, leaving 5 bases of the junction unmatched. The germline gives CDR1 MNHEY, CDR2 SVGAGI. The CDR3 has 13 residues. CDR3 in amino acids: CASSRAGGTEAFF. The CDR3 DNA sequence: TGTGCCAGCAGTCGGGCAGGGGGTACTGAAGCTTTCTTT.

This rearrangement joins TRBV29-1 to TRBJ2-7, with D perhaps matching TRBD1 (6 bases). V was cut by 4 bases and J by 7 bases, with 11 bases left in between. The germline V gene encodes CDR1 SQVTM and CDR2 ANQGSEA. The CDR3 loop spans 11 amino acids. The CDR3 region has the DNA TGCAGCGTTGCAGGGGCGGGTGAGCAGTACTTC. Its translation: CSVAGAGEQYF.

This rearrangement joins TRBV4-1 to TRBJ2-1, with D perhaps TRBD2 (5 bases). This CDR3 comprises 16 residues. Germline CDR1 reads MGHRA; CDR2 reads YSYEKL. The V gene lost 0 bases and the J gene lost 7 bases, with 16 bases spanning the gap. CDR3 in amino acids: CASSQDKGLEGNEQFF. CDR3 bases: TGCGCCAGCAGCCAAGATAAGGGCCTAGAGGGAAATGAGCAGTTCTTC.

The CDR3: CASSQSRTGYNEQFF. DNA for the CDR3: TGTGCCAGCAGCCAATCTAGGACAGGTTACAATGAGCAGTTCTTC. The chain recombines TRBV16 with TRBJ2-1; 7 positions match TRBD1. Per germline, CDR1 KGHSY and CDR2 FQNENV. The CDR3 runs to 15 residues. V was clipped by 0 bases and J by 4 bases; unmatched bases: 3. The whole variable domain, remainder taken from reference TRBV16 and TRBJ2-1, is GEEVAQTPKHLVRGEGQKAKLYCAPIKGHSYVFWYQQVLKNEFKFLISFQNENVFDETGMPKERFSAKCLPNSPCSLEIQATKLEDSAVYFCASSQSRTGYNEQFFGPGTRLTVL.

This rearrangement joins TRBV10-3 to TRBJ2-1; the match to TRBD1 covers 11 bases. The trim removed 7 bases at V and 8 bases at J, leaving 4 bases unmatched. Germline CDR1 is ENHRY and CDR2 is SYGVKD. The CDR3 is made up of 13 amino acids. The DNA of the CDR3 is TGTGCCATCACAGGACAGGGGGCCGATGAGCAGTTCTTC. Residues: CAITGQGADEQFF.

The chain is built from TRBV5-6 and TRBJ1-2; no definite D call. Germline loops: CDR1 SGHDT, CDR2 YYEEEE. This CDR3 spans 12 amino acids. Trimming removed 2 bases at V and 8 bases at J, with 10 bases between. The CDR3 region has the DNA TGTGCCAGCAGCTTAAGTACGGGGGGCTACACCTTC. Its translation is CASSLSTGGYTF. Full variable domain (remainder filled in from reference TRBV5-6 and TRBJ1-2): DAGVTQSPTHLIKTRGQQVTLRCSPKSGHDTVSWYQQALGQGPQFIFQYYEEEERQRGNFPDRFSGHQFPNYSSELNVNALLLGDSALYLCASSLSTGGYTFGSGTRLTVV.

This clone was found a few times. The rearrangement links TRBV28 to TRBJ1-5; TRBD1 agrees at 11 bases. Germline lookup yields CDR1 MDHEN and CDR2 SYDVKM. With 8 bases clipped from V and 6 bases from J, the junction kept 6 bases outside the gene matches. The CDR3 spans 14 residues. In DNA form, the CDR3 reads TGTGCCAGCCGGACAGGGGGCCCGGGTCAGCCCCAGCATTTT. It translates to CASRTGGPGQPQHF.

This chain connects TRBV7-6 to TRBJ2-3, with D unclear. Germline V gene lookup returns CDR1 SGHVS and CDR2 FNYEAQ. This CDR3 is built from 13 residues. The V end lost 5 bases, the J end lost 1 base, and 7 bases lay between the germline ends. The CDR3 reads CASSPRGTDTQYF. The CDR3, as DNA: TGTGCCAGCAGCCCTCGAGGCACAGATACGCAGTATTTT.

Points on this clone: A much larger clone is a single base away; this may be a read error. The gene calls are TRBV9 and TRBJ1-1; 8 bases map to TRBD1. Germline V gives CDR1 SGDLS, CDR2 YYNGEE. The ends lost 4 bases at V and 5 bases at J; junction bases unmatched: 4. The CDR3 runs to 13 residues. The CDR3 nucleotides read TGTGCCAGCAGCCTTACAGGGGGGACTGAAGCTTTCTTT. Translation gives CASSLTGGTEAFF.

The chain combines TRBV13 with TRBJ1-6; TRBD1 matches at 8 bases. The CDR3 is 15 amino acids. Germline trimming cut 5 bases from V and 6 bases from J; bases unmatched to any gene: 6. Germline CDR1 PRHDT, CDR2 FYEKMQ (reference sequence). CDR3 residues: CASSQGTGPNSPLHF. CDR3 DNA sequence: TGTGCCAGCAGCCAGGGGACAGGCCCTAATTCACCCCTCCACTTT.

The rearrangement links TRBV9 to TRBJ2-5, with D maybe TRBD2 (5 bases). In germline, CDR1 is SGDLS, CDR2 YYNGEE. This CDR3 region has 14 residues. The V end lost 4 bases, the J end lost 4 bases, and 14 bases lay between the germline ends. CDR3 nucleotide sequence: TGTGCCAGCAGCCCCCGGGGTAAGGTAGAGACCCAGTACTTC. Its protein product is CASSPRGKVETQYF.

The chain is built from TRBV7-8 and TRBJ2-3, with D perhaps matching TRBD2 (6 bases). V was clipped by 1 base and J by 2 bases, with 10 bases between them. The CDR3 has 15 residues. Germline V gene data show CDR1 as SGHVS and CDR2 as FQNEAQ. In DNA form, the CDR3 reads TGTGCCAGCAGCTTAGAGGTAGCGGTCACAGATACGCAGTATTTT. Encoded protein: CASSLEVAVTDTQYF.

This clone was counted once. The chain links TRBV28 to TRBJ2-6; a possible D gene is TRBD1 (6 bases). CDR1 is MDHEN and CDR2 is SYDVKM in the germline V gene. The V end was cut by 3 bases, the J end by 2 bases, with 11 bases between. This CDR3 is 16 amino acids long. The CDR3 loop is CASSLQGFAGANVLTF. The CDR3 nucleotides read TGTGCCAGCAGTTTGCAGGGGTTTGCTGGGGCCAACGTCCTGACTTTC.

The rearrangement joins TRBV20-1 to TRBJ1-2; tentatively, D is TRBD1 (5 bases). Germline lookup yields CDR1 DFQATT and CDR2 SNEGSKA (reference sequence). The CDR3 runs to 10 residues. Deletions cut 3 bases from V and 8 bases from J, with 7 bases between. The CDR3 loop is CSARTAGYTF. The CDR3 DNA is TGCAGTGCTAGGACAGCCGGCTACACCTTC.

V gene TRBV9 combines with J gene TRBJ1-1; D uncertain. Germline loops: CDR1 SGDLS, CDR2 YYNGEE. CDR3 size: 15 residues. V was pared by 0 bases and J by 5 bases, with 14 bases between. As DNA, the CDR3 is TGTGCCAGCAGCGTAGACGTGAGGCGATCGACTGAAGCTTTCTTT. This codes for CASSVDVRRSTEAFF.